This T cell receptor beta chain emerged from a study of shared clonotypes between healthy human individuals. Study observations and caveats: Specimens sampled were limited to blood, with tissue repertoires likely differing.

Trimming pared 0 bases from V and 3 bases from J, leaving 15 bases between. The length of the CDR3 is 16 residues. From germline, CDR1 is SEHNR and CDR2 FQNEAQ (reference sequence). It was CD45RO-negative cells, positively selected for CCR7, that made up naive CD8 cells, with terminally differentiated effector memory CD45RA+ cells excluded. Per the study methods: Junction-only immunoSEQ data arrived without quality scores, meaning filtering differed. Libraries were prepared by immunoSEQ multiplex PCR; TCRdb keeps only in-frame clonotypes and omits some of them. D and trimming were read from the DNA, whereas the V and J calls and clone size are those reported in that table. The sample lists some 2,100,000 clones; around 93% were seen once. On this clone itself: As yet, its antigen is unknown.

The chain carries TRBV7-9 and TRBJ2-7; D not certain. The source of this sequence is a man aged 18-30 years in good health. Some clones in this sample may be carry-over from other donors' samples. Sequencing input: naive CD8+ T cells from PBMCs. The CDR3 reads CASSLAHWEKDYEQYF. As DNA, the CDR3 is TGTGCCAGCAGCTTAGCGCATTGGGAAAAGGACTACGAGCAGTACTTC.